The clone carrying this T cell receptor beta chain turned up a few times. Its antigen is undetermined. TCRdb ran MiXCR on the 5' RACE reads and lists one entry per CDR3 protein. The sample lists almost 400,000 distinct CDR3 sequences, under 25% seen once, with about 17% in the top ten. This entry is derived from a study of CD8 T cells in ankylosing spondylitis. Overall study results and limits: Among TCR beta sequences, a motif of about 8 highly homologous variants appeared characteristic of ankylosing spondylitis blood. The authors found the disease-linked clones to be CD8+ and relatively rare in peripheral blood.

Germline V CDR1 and CDR2: DFQATT, SNEGSKA (reference sequence). V lost 8 bases, J lost 5 bases, and 15 bases lay in between. This CDR3 spans 12 amino acids. The chain joins TRBV20-1 to TRBJ2-5, with D possibly being TRBD2 (6 bases). This receptor was taken from a male donor with ankylosing spondylitis. Material: blood, either unsorted or a sorted T cell fraction (not recorded which). As DNA, the CDR3 is TGCAGTCCCTTGGCGGGAAGGGAGACCCAGTACTTC. Its protein is CSPLAGRETQYF.